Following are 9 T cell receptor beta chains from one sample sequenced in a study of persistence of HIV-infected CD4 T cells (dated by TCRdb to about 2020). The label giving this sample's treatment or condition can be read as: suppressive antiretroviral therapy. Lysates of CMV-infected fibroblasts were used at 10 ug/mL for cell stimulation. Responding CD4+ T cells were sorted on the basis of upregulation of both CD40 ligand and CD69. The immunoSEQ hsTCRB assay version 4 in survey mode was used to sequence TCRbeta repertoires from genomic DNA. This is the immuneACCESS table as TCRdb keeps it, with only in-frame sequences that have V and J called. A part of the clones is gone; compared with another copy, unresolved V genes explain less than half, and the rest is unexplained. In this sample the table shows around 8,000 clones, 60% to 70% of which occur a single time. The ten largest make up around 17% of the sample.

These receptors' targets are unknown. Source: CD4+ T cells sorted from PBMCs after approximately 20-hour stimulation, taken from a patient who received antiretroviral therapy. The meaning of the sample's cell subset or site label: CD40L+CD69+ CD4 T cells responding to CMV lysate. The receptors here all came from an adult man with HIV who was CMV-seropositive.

CDR3 sequence reads: CASSYYRVVSPLHF. For the CDR3, the DNA is TGTGCCAGCAGTTACTACAGGGTTGTGTCACCCCTCCACTTT. The genes are TRBV6-5 and TRBJ1-6, with D maybe TRBD1 (6 bases). There are 14 residues in the CDR3. Germline CDR1 MNHEY, CDR2 SVGAGI. Between the trimmed V and J ends, which lost 1 base and 10 bases, there was a span of 11 bases.

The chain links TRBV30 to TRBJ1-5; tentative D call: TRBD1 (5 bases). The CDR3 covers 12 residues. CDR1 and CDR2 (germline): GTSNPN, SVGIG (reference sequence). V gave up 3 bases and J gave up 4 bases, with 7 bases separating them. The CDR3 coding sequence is TGTGCCTGGAGGCAGGGAAATCAGCCCCAGCATTTT. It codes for CAWRQGNQPQHF.

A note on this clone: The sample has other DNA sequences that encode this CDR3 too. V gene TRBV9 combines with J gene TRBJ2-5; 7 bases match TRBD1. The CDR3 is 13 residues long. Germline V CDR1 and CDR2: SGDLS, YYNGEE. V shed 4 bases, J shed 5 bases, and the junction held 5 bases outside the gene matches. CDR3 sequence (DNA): TGTGCCAGCAGCTTGACCAGGGGGGAGACCCAGTACTTC. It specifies CASSLTRGETQYF.

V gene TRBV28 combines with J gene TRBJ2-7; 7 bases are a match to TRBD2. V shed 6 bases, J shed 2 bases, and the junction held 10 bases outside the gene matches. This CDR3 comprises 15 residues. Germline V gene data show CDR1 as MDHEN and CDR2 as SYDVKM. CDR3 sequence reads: CASRMGGKFAYEQYF. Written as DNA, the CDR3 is TGTGCCAGCAGGATGGGGGGGAAATTTGCCTACGAGCAGTACTTC.

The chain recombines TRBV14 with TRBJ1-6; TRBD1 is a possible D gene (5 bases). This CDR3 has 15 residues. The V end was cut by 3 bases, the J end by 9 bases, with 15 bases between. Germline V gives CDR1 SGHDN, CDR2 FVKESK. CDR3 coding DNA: TGTGCCAGCAGCCATTACGGGGCGGTGGCTTCACCCCTCCACTTT. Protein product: CASSHYGAVASPLHF.

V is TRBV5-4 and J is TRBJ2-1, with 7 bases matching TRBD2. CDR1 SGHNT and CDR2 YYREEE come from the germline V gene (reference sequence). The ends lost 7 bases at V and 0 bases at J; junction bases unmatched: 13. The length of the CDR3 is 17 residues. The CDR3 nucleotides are TGTGCCAGCGGGACTGTCTCGGGAGGTTTCTCCTACAATGAGCAGTTCTTC. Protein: CASGTVSGGFSYNEQFF.

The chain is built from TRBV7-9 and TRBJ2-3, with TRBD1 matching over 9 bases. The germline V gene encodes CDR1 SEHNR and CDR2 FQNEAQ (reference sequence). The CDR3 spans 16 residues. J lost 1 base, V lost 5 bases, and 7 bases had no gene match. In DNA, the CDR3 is TGTGCCAGCAGCGCCAGGACAGGGGTTGGCACAGATACGCAGTATTTT. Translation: CASSARTGVGTDTQYF.

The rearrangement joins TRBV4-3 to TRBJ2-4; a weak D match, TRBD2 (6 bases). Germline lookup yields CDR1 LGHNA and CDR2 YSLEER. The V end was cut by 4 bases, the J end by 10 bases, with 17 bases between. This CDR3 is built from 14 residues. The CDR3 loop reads CASSLGTDYSIQYF. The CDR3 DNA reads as TGCGCCAGCAGCCTCGGGACGGACTATAGTATTCAGTACTTC.

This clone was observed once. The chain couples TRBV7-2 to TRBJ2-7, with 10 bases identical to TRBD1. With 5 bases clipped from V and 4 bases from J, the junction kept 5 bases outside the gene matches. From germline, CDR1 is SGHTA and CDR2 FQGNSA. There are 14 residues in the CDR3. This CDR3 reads CASSRDRGPYEQYF. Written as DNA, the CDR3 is TGTGCCAGCAGCCGGGACAGGGGACCGTACGAGCAGTACTTC. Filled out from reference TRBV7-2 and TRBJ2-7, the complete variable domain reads GAGVSQSPSNKVTEKGKDVELRCDPISGHTALYWYRQSLGQGLEFLIYFQGNSAPDKSGLPSDRFSAERTGGSVSTLTIQRTQQEDSAVYLCASSRDRGPYEQYFGPGTRLTVT.